The rows below give T cell receptor beta chains drawn from one sample of a study of vaccination effects on CD4 cells after COVID-19. Clones were sequenced by immunoSEQ multiplex PCR, and TCRdb holds only the in-frame ones, with some missing. The sample shows around 50,000 clones, around 76% of them seen only once. These receptors have no identified antigens. Sequencing was performed on CD4+ T cells from PBMCs cultured without peptide, taken before COVID-19 vaccination. Source of these receptors: a human donor who had a prior SARS-CoV-2 infection. The CDR3 runs from the conserved cysteine through the conserved F or W. D genes are given only for firm matches. Only part of the rows carry a size: once, few, many, or a class if the clone is expanded.

v_call,j_call,d_call,clone_size,cdr3_aa,cdr3_nt
TRBV10-3,TRBJ2-3,.,few,CAISGMGFGGQYF,TGTGCCATCAGTGGCATGGGCTTTGGTGGGCAGTATTTT
TRBV28,TRBJ1-5,.,few,CASSLRVRNQPQHF,TGTGCCAGCAGTTTACGGGTTCGCAATCAGCCCCAGCATTTT
TRBV19,TRBJ1-5,.,.,CASSRAGDSLYSNQPQHF,TGTGCCAGTAGTAGAGCCGGTGACAGCCTTTATAGCAATCAGCCCCAGCATTTT
TRBV27,TRBJ2-1,TRBD1,.,CASRTTGGRSYNEQFF,TGTGCCAGCAGAACCACAGGGGGCCGATCCTACAATGAGCAGTTCTTC
TRBV9,TRBJ1-3,.,.,CASSVVGSSGNTIYF,TGTGCCAGCAGCGTAGTAGGGAGCTCTGGAAACACCATATATTTT
TRBV30,TRBJ1-2,.,.,CAWSVQTAAGHTF,TGTGCCTGGAGTGTACAGACTGCGGCTGGCCACACCTTC
TRBV10-3,TRBJ2-1,TRBD2,.,CAISKTSGGAYNEQFF,TGTGCCATCAGCAAGACTAGCGGGGGGGCCTACAATGAGCAGTTCTTC
TRBV13,TRBJ1-2,.,few,CASSETGRGYTF,TGTGCCAGCAGCGAAACAGGGAGAGGCTACACCTTC
TRBV5-1,TRBJ2-3,.,.,CASSNRVYTQYF,TGCGCCAGCAGCAACAGGGTTTATACGCAGTATTTT
TRBV7-3,TRBJ2-1,TRBD2,.,CASSVLGGAYNEQFF,TGTGCCAGCAGCGTCCTGGGGGGGGCCTACAATGAGCAGTTCTTC
TRBV5-6,TRBJ1-2,.,.,CASSRDGTYGYTF,TGTGCCAGCAGCAGGGACGGAACCTATGGCTACACCTTC
TRBV6-4,TRBJ1-6,.,once,CASSDSARDPALHF,TGTGCCAGCAGTGACTCTGCACGCGATCCGGCCCTCCACTTT
TRBV6-2/TRBV6-3,TRBJ1-1,.,.,CASTPSKWTEYVWAFF,TGTGCCAGCACCCCTTCCAAATGGACCGAGTATGTTTGGGCTTTCTTT
TRBV21-1,TRBJ1-2,.,few,CARLGRSANYGYTF,TGTGCCAGGCTAGGACGGAGCGCTAACTATGGCTACACCTTC
TRBV6-6,TRBJ2-7,.,.,CASSPRDEQYF,TGTGCCAGCAGTCCCCGTGACGAGCAGTACTTC
TRBV11-2,TRBJ2-1,.,.,CASSLWGVRFF,TGTGCCAGCAGCTTATGGGGAGTCCGGTTCTTC
TRBV6-1,TRBJ1-1,TRBD1,.,CASSELAGTANTEAFF,TGTGCCAGCAGTGAATTGGCCGGGACAGCGAACACTGAAGCTTTCTTT
TRBV5-1,TRBJ2-2,.,.,CASSLFWTPNTGELFF,TGCGCCAGCAGCTTGTTCTGGACGCCGAACACCGGGGAGCTGTTTTTT
TRBV11-3,TRBJ2-7,.,once,CASSPRPTYEQYF,TGTGCCAGCAGCCCCAGGCCTACCTACGAGCAGTACTTC
TRBV28,TRBJ1-6,.,.,CASNLGLSNSPLHF,TGTGCCAGCAACCTGGGGCTGTCCAACTCACCCCTCCACTTT
TRBV9,TRBJ2-6,TRBD2,few,CASSAPSGTYSGANVLTF,TGTGCCAGCAGCGCACCTAGCGGGACGTACTCTGGGGCCAACGTCCTGACTTTC
TRBV24-1,TRBJ1-5,.,.,CATSDLHNGWRQPQHF,TGTGCCACCAGTGATTTGCATAACGGGTGGCGGCAGCCCCAGCATTTT
TRBV6-2/TRBV6-3,TRBJ1-4,.,.,CASSVAGSTNEKLFF,TGTGCCAGCAGCGTGGCGGGATCAACTAATGAAAAACTGTTTTTT